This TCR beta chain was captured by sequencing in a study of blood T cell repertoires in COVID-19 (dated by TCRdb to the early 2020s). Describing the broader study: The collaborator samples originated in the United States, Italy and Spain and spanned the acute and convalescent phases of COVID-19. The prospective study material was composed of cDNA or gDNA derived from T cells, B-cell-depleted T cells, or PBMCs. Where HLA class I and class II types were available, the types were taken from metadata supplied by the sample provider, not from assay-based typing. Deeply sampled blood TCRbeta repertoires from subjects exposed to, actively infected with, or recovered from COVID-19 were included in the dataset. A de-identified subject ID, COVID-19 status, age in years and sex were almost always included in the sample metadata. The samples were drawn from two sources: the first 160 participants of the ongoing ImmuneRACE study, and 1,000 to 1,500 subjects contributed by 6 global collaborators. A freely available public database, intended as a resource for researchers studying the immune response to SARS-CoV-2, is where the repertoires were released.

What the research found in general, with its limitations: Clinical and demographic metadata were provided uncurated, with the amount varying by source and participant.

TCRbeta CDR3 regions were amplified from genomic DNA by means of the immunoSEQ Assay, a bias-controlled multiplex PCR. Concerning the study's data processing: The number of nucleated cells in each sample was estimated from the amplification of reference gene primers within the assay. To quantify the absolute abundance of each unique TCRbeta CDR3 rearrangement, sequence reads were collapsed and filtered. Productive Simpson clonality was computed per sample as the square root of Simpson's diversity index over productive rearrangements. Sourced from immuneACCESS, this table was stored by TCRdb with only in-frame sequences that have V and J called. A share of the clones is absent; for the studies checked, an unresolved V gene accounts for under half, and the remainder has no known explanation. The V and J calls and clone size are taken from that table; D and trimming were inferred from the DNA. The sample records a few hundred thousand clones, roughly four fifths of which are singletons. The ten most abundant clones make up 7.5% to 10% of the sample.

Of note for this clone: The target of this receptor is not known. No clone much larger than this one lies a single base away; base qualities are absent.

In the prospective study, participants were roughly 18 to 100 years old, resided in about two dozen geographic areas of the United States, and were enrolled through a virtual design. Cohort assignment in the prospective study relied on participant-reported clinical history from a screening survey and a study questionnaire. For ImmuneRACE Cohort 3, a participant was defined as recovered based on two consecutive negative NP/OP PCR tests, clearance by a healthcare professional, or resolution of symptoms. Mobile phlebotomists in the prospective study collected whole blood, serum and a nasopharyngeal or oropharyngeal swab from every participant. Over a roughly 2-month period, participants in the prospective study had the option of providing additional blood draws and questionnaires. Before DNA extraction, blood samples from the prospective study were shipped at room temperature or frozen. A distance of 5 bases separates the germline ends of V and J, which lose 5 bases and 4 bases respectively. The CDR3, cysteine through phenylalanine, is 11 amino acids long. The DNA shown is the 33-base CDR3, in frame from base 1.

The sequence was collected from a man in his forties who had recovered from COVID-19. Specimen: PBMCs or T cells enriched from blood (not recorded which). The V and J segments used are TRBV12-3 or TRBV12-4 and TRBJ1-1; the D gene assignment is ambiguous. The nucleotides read TGTGCCAGCAGTCCTAGCACTGAAGCTTTCTTT. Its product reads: CASSPSTEAFF.